A single sample is the source of the 30 T cell receptor beta chains below, sequenced in a study of T cells in localized non-small cell lung cancer. TCRdb's table, derived via immunoSEQ multiplex PCR, lists solely in-frame clones and lacks some. The repertoire holds 45,000 to 55,000 clones, 77% seen once, with less than 20% in the top ten. The sample consisted of peripheral blood, taken before any cancer treatment. The source of these receptors is a man aged 35 to 69 with stage I squamous cell lung carcinoma.

The chain has TRBV11-3 and TRBJ2-3; TRBD1 aligns across 7 bases. Germline trimming cut 6 bases from V and 1 base from J; bases unmatched to any gene: 4. Germline V lookup: CDR1 SGHNT, CDR2 YENEEA. The CDR3 totals 14 residues. This CDR3 is CASSAQGRTDTQYF. CDR3 coding DNA: TGTGCCAGCAGTGCACAGGGGCGCACAGATACGCAGTATTTT.

The chain links TRBV7-9 to TRBJ1-3; D uncertain. This CDR3 has 15 amino acids. Looked up from germline, CDR1 is SEHNR and CDR2 is FQNEAQ (reference sequence). The germline V and J ends were trimmed by 5 bases and 0 bases, with 11 bases remaining between them. The CDR3 loop is CASSGLESSGNTIYF. The CDR3 DNA follows: TGTGCCAGCAGCGGGTTGGAAAGCTCTGGAAACACCATATATTTT.

This clone was counted a single time. CDR3 residues: CASSFGGRETQYF. Written as DNA, the CDR3 is TGTGCCAGCAGCTTCGGGGGGCGCGAGACCCAGTACTTC. The chain links TRBV5-6 to TRBJ2-5, with D possibly matching TRBD2 (7 bases). The CDR3 totals 13 residues. V gave up 2 bases and J gave up 5 bases, with 10 bases separating them. Germline V lookup: CDR1 SGHDT, CDR2 YYEEEE.

V usage is TRBV19 and J usage is TRBJ1-6; TRBD1 matches at 9 bases. The CDR3 contains 15 residues. Germline assignment: CDR1 LNHDA and CDR2 SQIVND (reference sequence). After removal of 4 bases from V and 6 bases from J, the junction contained 4 bases not matched to a gene. This chain's CDR3 is CASSNRQGGNSPLHF. CDR3 in DNA: TGTGCCAGTAGTAACCGACAGGGGGGTAATTCACCCCTCCACTTT.

J is TRBJ1-2 and V is TRBV14; 7 nucleotides line up with TRBD1. V dropped 0 bases and J dropped 7; count of bases not matched to a gene: 11. This CDR3 has 16 residues. Germline loops: CDR1 SGHDN, CDR2 FVKESK. As DNA, the CDR3 is TGTGCCAGCAGCCAAGAAGGACAGGCGCGTCGGGGTGGCTACACCTTC. It yields the protein CASSQEGQARRGGYTF.

The V call is TRBV27, the J call TRBJ2-3, with D perhaps being TRBD1 or TRBD2 (6 bases each). V was pared by 4 bases and J by 0 bases, with 11 bases between. The CDR3 spans 15 residues. CDR1 is MNHEY and CDR2 is SMNVEV in the germline V gene (reference sequence). The CDR3 is CASSSRGRSTDTQYF. CDR3 nucleotide sequence: TGTGCCAGCAGTTCCCGGGGGCGCAGCACAGATACGCAGTATTTT.

The J gene is TRBJ2-2, the V gene TRBV2; 9 bases line up with TRBD2. CDR1 is SNHLY and CDR2 is FYNNEI in the germline V gene. V was clipped by 5 bases and J by 5 bases; unmatched bases: 3. The CDR3 contains 14 residues. CDR3 in amino acids: CASSPSGVTGELFF. CDR3 bases: TGTGCCAGCAGTCCTAGCGGGGTAACCGGGGAGCTGTTTTTT.

Here the CDR3 reads CASSFAGGTDTQYF. Written as DNA, the CDR3 is TGTGCCAGCAGCTTCGCAGGGGGGACAGATACGCAGTATTTT. The J gene is TRBJ2-3, the V gene TRBV11-2; D perhaps matches TRBD1 (7 bases). Trimming pared 3 bases from V and 3 bases from J, leaving 10 bases between. The CDR3 has 14 amino acids. Germline lookup yields CDR1 SGHAT and CDR2 FQNNGV.

The gene calls are TRBV28 and TRBJ1-6; 7 bases are shared with TRBD1. Germline trimming cut 5 bases from V and 9 bases from J; bases unmatched to any gene: 10. Germline V gives CDR1 MDHEN, CDR2 SYDVKM. The CDR3 totals 15 residues. The CDR3 region is CASSPPGTAASPLHF. As DNA, the CDR3 is TGTGCCAGCAGTCCCCCCGGGACAGCCGCTTCACCCCTCCACTTT. Drawing the rest from reference TRBV28 and TRBJ1-6, the complete variable domain is DVKVTQSSRYLVKRTGEKVFLECVQDMDHENMFWYRQDPGLGLRLIYFSYDVKMKEKGDIPEGYSVSREKKERFSLILESASTNQTSMYLCASSPPGTAASPLHFGNGTRLTVT.

The chain employs TRBV7-2 and TRBJ1-2; D unresolved. V was clipped by 1 base and J by 2 bases, with 11 bases between them. This CDR3 contains 15 residues. The V gene's germline CDR1 is SGHTA and CDR2 FQGNSA. CDR3 protein: CASSLEGDGNYGYTF. CDR3 bases: TGTGCCAGCAGCTTAGAAGGAGACGGGAACTATGGCTACACCTTC.

This rearrangement joins TRBV27 to TRBJ2-7; D unclear. The germline CDR1 and CDR2 sequences are MNHEY and SMNVEV (reference sequence). This CDR3 has 13 residues. V gave up 5 bases and J gave up 3 bases, with 11 bases separating them. The CDR3 protein is CASSPDVYYEQYF. CDR3 nucleotides: TGTGCCAGCAGTCCGGACGTCTACTACGAGCAGTACTTC.

The V gene is TRBV5-1, the J gene TRBJ2-7; TRBD1 aligns across 8 bases. CDR1 SGHRS and CDR2 YFSETQ come from the germline V gene. The CDR3 totals 14 residues. The V and J ends lost 10 bases and 1 base, in that order; junction bases with no gene match: 10. CDR3 in DNA: TGCGCCTCCGCAGGGGGCGGAGGATCCTACGAGCAGTACTTC. This gives the protein CASAGGGGSYEQYF.

This sequence joins TRBV21-1 and TRBJ2-5; TRBD1 is taken as the D call from the table, unchecked against the DNA. TRBV21-1 is labeled a pseudogene. The CDR3 length is 12 residues. DNA for the CDR3: TGTGCCTTTCTCGTGGGGCTACCGACCCAGTACTTC. It yields the protein CAFLVGLPTQYF.

This clone was seen only a few times. The chain joins TRBV5-1 to TRBJ1-2, with D perhaps TRBD1 (6 bases). CDR3 length equals 15 residues. The V end was cut by 3 bases, the J end by 5 bases, with 17 bases between. Germline V gene lookup returns CDR1 SGHRS and CDR2 YFSETQ. CDR3 loop: CASSSQVTGDYGYTF. The DNA of the CDR3 is TGCGCCAGCAGCTCCCAAGTGACAGGAGATTATGGCTACACCTTC. The variable domain in full, with the rest retrieved from reference TRBV5-1 and TRBJ1-2, is KAGVTQTPRYLIKTRGQQVTLSCSPISGHRSVSWYQQTPGQGLQFLFEYFSETQRNKGNFPGRFSGRQFSNSRSEMNVSTLELGDSALYLCASSSQVTGDYGYTFGSGTRLTVV.

The rearrangement uses TRBV9 and TRBJ2-7; TRBD2 matches 9 bases. V lost 1 base, J lost 3 bases, and 2 bases stayed unmatched. This CDR3 is 14 amino acids long. Germline V CDR1 and CDR2: SGDLS, YYNGEE. CDR3 region: CASSVSGGIYEQYF. As DNA, the CDR3 is TGTGCCAGCAGCGTAAGCGGGGGGATCTACGAGCAGTACTTC.

The gene calls are TRBV6-5 and TRBJ2-1; D remains unclear. Per germline, CDR1 MNHEY and CDR2 SVGAGI. The CDR3 has 13 amino acids. V was trimmed by 6 bases and J by 9 bases, leaving 15 bases between them. The CDR3 sequence is CASSPSSDGEQFF. The CDR3 DNA reads as TGTGCCAGCAGCCCCTCCTCGGACGGTGAGCAGTTCTTC.

The V call is TRBV10-3, the J call TRBJ1-5; D perhaps matches TRBD1 (5 bases). This CDR3 is built from 14 residues. Germline V gene lookup returns CDR1 ENHRY and CDR2 SYGVKD. V lost 5 bases to trimming and J lost 7 bases, with 15 bases between them. This chain's CDR3 is CAISRDGSMQPQHF. The CDR3 DNA sequence: TGTGCCATCAGTAGGGACGGCTCGATGCAGCCCCAGCATTTT.

This chain joins TRBV28 and TRBJ2-1, with D tentatively TRBD1 (6 bases). This CDR3 is 16 amino acids long. Trimming cost V 5 bases and J 6 bases, with 20 bases left between them. Germline V gene data show CDR1 as MDHEN and CDR2 as SYDVKM. CDR3 residues: CASSALPSRGGNEQFF. Here the CDR3 DNA reads TGTGCCAGCAGTGCCCTCCCGTCCAGGGGTGGCAATGAGCAGTTCTTC.

This chain connects TRBV5-1 to TRBJ2-2; D tentatively fits TRBD1 or TRBD2 (5 bases each). This CDR3 is 15 amino acids long. CDR1 is SGHRS and CDR2 is YFSETQ in the germline V gene. V shed 1 base and J shed 8 bases, with 15 bases lying between them. CDR3 sequence: CASSLRQSREGELFF. The CDR3, as DNA: TGCGCCAGCAGCTTGAGGCAGTCCAGGGAGGGGGAGCTGTTTTTT.

This clone was observed a handful of times. The J gene is TRBJ2-7, the V gene TRBV9; no definite D call. Per the germline V gene, CDR1 is SGDLS and CDR2 is YYNGEE. V lost 0 bases and J lost 0, with 4 bases in between. This CDR3 has 13 residues. The CDR3 sequence is CASSVEDSYEQYF. CDR3 nucleotide sequence: TGTGCCAGCAGCGTAGAAGACTCCTACGAGCAGTACTTC.

The genes are TRBV12-5 and TRBJ2-2, with TRBD1 as a possible D gene (6 bases). This CDR3 is built from 17 residues. Per the germline V gene, CDR1 is LGHNT and CDR2 is FRNRAP. Trimming stripped 0 bases from V and 4 bases from J, with 15 bases between. This chain's CDR3 is CASGLVRVQGGTGELFF. CDR3 sequence (DNA): TGTGCTAGTGGTTTGGTACGGGTACAGGGCGGCACCGGGGAGCTGTTTTTT.

This clone was observed a single time. In the same sample, other DNA sequences code for this CDR3. The chain employs TRBV6-1 and TRBJ1-1, with D perhaps matching TRBD1 (6 bases). The CDR3 is 13 residues long. Trimming shortened V by 5 bases and J by 1 base, and 8 bases separated the two germline ends. The germline V gene has CDR1 MNHNS and CDR2 SASEGT. The CDR3 sequence: CASSWGQNTEAFF. The CDR3 coding sequence is TGTGCCAGCAGTTGGGGGCAGAACACTGAAGCTTTCTTT.

The rearrangement uses TRBV9 and TRBJ1-2; D is perhaps TRBD1 (5 bases). The V end lost 4 bases, the J end lost 8 bases, and 18 bases lay between the germline ends. Germline CDR1 and CDR2: SGDLS and YYNGEE. The CDR3 loop spans 14 amino acids. The CDR3 loop is CASSPDGHGGGYTF. CDR3 nucleotides: TGTGCCAGCAGCCCCGACGGTCACGGGGGAGGCTACACCTTC.

CDR3 region: CASSYQGFGELFF. CDR3 sequence (DNA): TGTGCCAGTAGTTACCAGGGGTTCGGGGAGCTGTTTTTT. This rearrangement joins TRBV19 to TRBJ2-2; D might be TRBD1 (6 bases). Germline CDR1 is LNHDA and CDR2 is SQIVND (reference sequence). V lost 5 bases and J 7 bases, leaving 11 bases between the germline ends. The length of the CDR3 is 13 residues.

V and J are TRBV6-6 and TRBJ2-1; D is undetermined. The ends were cut back, 5 bases at V and 4 bases at J, with 6 bases in the middle. The length of the CDR3 is 12 residues. Per germline, CDR1 MNHNY and CDR2 SVGAGI (reference sequence). The CDR3 region is CASSLVYNEQFF. CDR3 nucleotides: TGTGCCAGCAGTCTAGTGTACAATGAGCAGTTCTTC.

The CDR3 bases are TGTGCCAGCAGGACCGGGACAGGGGGAAACACCATATATTTT. Translation gives CASRTGTGGNTIYF. This rearrangement joins TRBV28 to TRBJ1-3; 9 nucleotides line up with TRBD1. This CDR3 has 14 amino acids. Germline V gene sequence: CDR1 MDHEN, CDR2 SYDVKM. After removal of 6 bases from V and 4 bases from J, the junction contained 4 bases not matched to a gene.

A remark on this clone: The junction shows a germline mismatch at one end, possibly a read error. The gene calls are TRBV10-3 and TRBJ1-1, with D tentatively TRBD1 (6 bases). Germline V gives CDR1 ENHRY, CDR2 SYGVKD. CDR3 size: 15 residues. The CDR3 DNA reads TGTGCCAGCAGTTACTTAGGGACAACGAACACTGAAGCTTTCTTT. As protein: CASSYLGTTNTEAFF.

This chain joins TRBV19 and TRBJ1-1, with D tentatively TRBD1 (5 bases). Trimming shortened V by 4 bases and J by 2 bases, and 8 bases separated the two germline ends. The CDR3 has 13 residues. The germline gives CDR1 LNHDA, CDR2 SQIVND (reference sequence). The CDR3 DNA sequence: TGTGCCAGTAGTACAACAGGTAACACTGAAGCTTTCTTT. It codes for CASSTTGNTEAFF.

The V and J genes are TRBV28 and TRBJ2-3; D is perhaps TRBD2 (5 bases). The CDR3 is 14 residues long. V was trimmed by 3 bases and J by 0 bases, leaving 7 bases between them. CDR1 and CDR2 (germline): MDHEN, SYDVKM. In DNA, the CDR3 is TGTGCCAGCAGTTTCCAGCGGAGCACAGATACGCAGTATTTT. Translation gives CASSFQRSTDTQYF.

The count of this clone is one. This chain joins TRBV9 and TRBJ2-7, with TRBD1 matching 7 bases. The junction had 4 bases not matched to a gene; V was cut back by 0 bases and J by 4 bases. This CDR3 spans 14 amino acids. Germline-derived CDR1 and CDR2 are SGDLS and YYNGEE. The CDR3 nucleotides are TGTGCCAGCAGCGTAGAGGGGGCGGGTTACGAGCAGTACTTC. This gives the protein CASSVEGAGYEQYF.